This T cell receptor beta chain was identified in a study of blood T cell repertoires in COVID-19. The overall study: PBMCs, B-cell-depleted T cells, or T cells provided the cDNA or gDNA that made up the material.

Germline V lookup: CDR1 MNHEY, CDR2 SVGAGI. The ends were cut back, 6 bases at V and 7 bases at J, with 15 bases in the middle. The CDR3 contains 13 residues. Authors' data handling: Scientists estimated how many nucleated cells there were by amplifying reference gene primers. The method was immunoSEQ multiplex PCR; TCRdb's version includes in-frame clones alone and lacks a portion of them. V and J calls plus clone size are reproduced from that table; the DNA served to infer D and trimming. Among 200,000 to 250,000 clones, around 88% were seen once, and the ten largest hold 1.3% to 1.5%. The rearrangement uses TRBV6-5 and TRBJ1-1; D gene uncertain. The origin of this receptor is a man older than 75 with acute or convalescent COVID-19. Material: peripheral blood. The CDR3 DNA follows: TGTGCCAGCAGACCCTCAGGCGTCCTTGAAGCTTTCTTT. As protein: CASRPSGVLEAFF.